This is a list of T cell receptor beta chains from one sample in a study of T-cell reconstitution after alpha-beta-depleted transplantation in children. TCRdb ran MiXCR on the PCR reads and lists one entry per CDR3 protein. The data hold 350,000 to 400,000 distinct CDR3 sequences, with more than 10% observed a single time. This material consisted of PBMCs, taken from the stem cell graft. The origin of the receptors is a human donor who donated a stem cell graft to a child with Fanconi anemia. Each CDR3 is given with its conserved first and last residue. Fields, in order: V gene, D gene, clone size, J gene, CDR3 DNA, CDR3 protein. A D gene is named only where the DNA matches it firmly. Clone sizes are given selectively: once, few, many, or a class where the clone is expanded.

>TRBV7-8|TRBD1|NA|TRBJ1-6
TGTGCCAGCAGCTCGGGACAGGGAAGAGAACCCCTCCACTTT
CASSSGQGREPLHF
>TRBV21-1|NA|many|TRBJ2-7
TGTGCCAGCAGCAGGGACAGGGCAAATATCTACGAGCAGTACTTC
CASSRDRANIYEQYF
>TRBV4-2|NA|few|TRBJ1-1
TGTGCCAGCAGCCCCAATGGTGGCAGTGAAGCTTTCTTT
CASSPNGGSEAFF
>TRBV5-1|TRBD1|NA|TRBJ2-5
TGCGCCAGCAGGATGAATACAGGGGTAGGAGAGACCCAGTACTTC
CASRMNTGVGETQYF
>TRBV20-1|TRBD1|NA|TRBJ2-1
TGCTGTGCTAGAGATGGGGACAGGCCCACATCCTACAATGAGCAGTTCTTC
CCARDGDRPTSYNEQFF
>TRBV13|NA|many|TRBJ1-2
TGTGCCAGCAGCCCCCAATCGACCGGGGAACCTTATGGCTACACCTTC
CASSPQSTGEPYGYTF
>TRBV4-1|TRBD1|NA|TRBJ2-1
TGCGCCAGCAGCAGAGGGACAGGGGCCCATGAGCAGTTCTTC
CASSRGTGAHEQFF
>TRBV7-2|NA|NA|TRBJ2-1
TGTGCCAGCAGCTTAGGCAGTTCCCTAAGCAATGAGCAGTTCTTC
CASSLGSSLSNEQFF
>TRBV10-3|NA|NA|TRBJ1-1
TGTGCCATCAGTGAACCCTCGGGCGCGGAAGCTTTCTTT
CAISEPSGAEAFF
>TRBV20-1|TRBD1|many|TRBJ1-5
TGCAGTGCTAGAGCCGGGACAGGGAATCAGCCCCAGCATTTT
CSARAGTGNQPQHF
>TRBV5-1|NA|many|TRBJ1-1
TGCGCCAGCAGCCCCATGGGTCATACGGCGAACACTGAAGCTTTCTTT
CASSPMGHTANTEAFF
>TRBV20-1|NA|few|TRBJ1-2
TGCAGTGCTAGAGAAGGGCAGGTGAATGACTATGGCTACACCTTC
CSAREGQVNDYGYTF
>TRBV7-9|NA|once|TRBJ1-2
TGTGCCAGCAGCTTAGCTCGCAGCTTCTATGGCTACACCTTC
CASSLARSFYGYTF
>TRBV7-6|NA|many|TRBJ2-2
TGTGCCAGCAGCTTATTTGGGGGCGCGAACACCGGGGAGCTGTTTTTT
CASSLFGGANTGELFF
>TRBV6-1|NA|few|TRBJ2-1
TGTGCCAGCAGTGTGATTGGGACCAACAATGAGCAGTTCTTC
CASSVIGTNNEQFF
>TRBV11-2|NA|few|TRBJ2-1
TGTGCCAGCAGCTACGCCATGCGCGGGTCCAGCTCCTACAATGAGCAGTTCTTC
CASSYAMRGSSSYNEQFF
>TRBV20-1|NA|many|TRBJ2-7
TGCAGTGCTAGAGCCGGGGGGCGAAGTTACGAGCAGTACTTC
CSARAGGRSYEQYF
>TRBV20-1|TRBD1|NA|TRBJ1-1
TGCAGTGCTACAGGGGGTCTGGGGAACACTGAAGCTTTCTTT
CSATGGLGNTEAFF
>TRBV12-3/TRBV12-4|NA|few|TRBJ1-5
TGTGCCAGCAGCCCCTGGGGTTATCAGCCCCAGCATTTT
CASSPWGYQPQHF
>TRBV5-1|TRBD1|NA|TRBJ2-3
TGCGCCAGCAGCTCGGTGACAGGGAGCACAGATACGCAGTATTTT
CASSSVTGSTDTQYF
>TRBV20-1|TRBD1|few|TRBJ2-2
TGCAGTGCTAGAAGTACGGGACAGGGACTTTTACCGGTCACCGGGGAGCTGTTTTTT
CSARSTGQGLLPVTGELFF
>TRBV10-3|TRBD1|many|TRBJ2-3
TGTGCCATCAGTGAGTCCCCACAGGGGTTCGGGGCAGATACGCAGTATTTT
CAISESPQGFGADTQYF
>TRBV12-3/TRBV12-4|NA|NA|TRBJ1-6
TGTGCCAGCAGTTTAGGACATCACCCAGACTATAATTCACCCCTCCACTTT
CASSLGHHPDYNSPLHF
>TRBV11-2|NA|few|TRBJ2-1
TGTGCCAGCAGCACGAGGTACAATGAGCAGTTCTTC
CASSTRYNEQFF
>TRBV6-1|NA|NA|TRBJ1-5
TGTGCCAGCAGTGACCGGGTCACCTCTAGCAATCAGCCCCAGCATTTT
CASSDRVTSSNQPQHF
>TRBV3-1|TRBD1|NA|TRBJ2-1
TGTGCCAGCAGCTCAAGTGGGATTGGACAGGGATGGGGCAATGAGCAGTTCTTC
CASSSSGIGQGWGNEQFF
>TRBV12-3/TRBV12-4|NA|many|TRBJ1-1
TGTGCCAGCAGCCGGGTCGCCCGGGGCACTGAAGCTTTCTTT
CASSRVARGTEAFF
>TRBV20-1|TRBD1|many|TRBJ2-2
TGCAGTGCTGGGACAGGGGATAGGGGGGAGCTGTTTTTT
CSAGTGDRGELFF
>TRBV7-2|TRBD2|NA|TRBJ2-7
TGTGCCAGCAGCCCGACTAGCGGGGGATACGAGCAGTACTTC
CASSPTSGGYEQYF
>TRBV12-3/TRBV12-4|NA|few|TRBJ2-2
TGTGCCAGCAGTTCCCAGGGCTCCCCCGGGGAGCTGTTTTTT
CASSSQGSPGELFF
>TRBV20-1|TRBD2|many|TRBJ2-1
TGCAGTGCTAGGCCGCTAGCGGGGGCCTACAATGAGCAGTTCTTC
CSARPLAGAYNEQFF
>TRBV4-3|NA|many|TRBJ1-6
TGCGCCAGCAGCCCCCGGCTGCTGGATTCACCCCTCCACTTT
CASSPRLLDSPLHF
>TRBV7-9|NA|few|TRBJ2-2
TGTGCCAGCTTTCACCTCATGAGTGATCCCGGGGAGCTGTTTTTT
CASFHLMSDPGELFF
>TRBV7-2|NA|NA|TRBJ1-5
TGTGCCAGCAGCTCGGGACTAGGATATCAGCCCCAGCATTTT
CASSSGLGYQPQHF
>TRBV5-1|NA|many|TRBJ2-2
TGCGCCAGCAGCCCGGAGGGGAGAGAGACCGGGGAGCTGTTTTTT
CASSPEGRETGELFF
>TRBV5-1|NA|many|TRBJ1-1
TGCGCCAGCAGCTTGGAACGACCCCCATACACTGAAGCTTTCTTT
CASSLERPPYTEAFF
>TRBV5-1|TRBD1|many|TRBJ1-2
TGCGCCAGCAGCTTGCAAGGGGGCGATGGCTACACCTTC
CASSLQGGDGYTF
>TRBV5-6|TRBD1|many|TRBJ1-1
TGTGCCAGCAGCTTTTTACAGGGGGCAACTGAAGCTTTCTTT
CASSFLQGATEAFF
>TRBV7-2|TRBD1|many|TRBJ1-6
TGTGCCAGCAGCAAGGGACAGGGGGAGTCACCCCTCCACTTT
CASSKGQGESPLHF
>TRBV5-1|NA|NA|TRBJ1-2
TGCGCCAGCAGCTTGAACGGACCTAACTATGGCTACACCTTC
CASSLNGPNYGYTF
>TRBV29-1|NA|NA|TRBJ2-5
TGCAGCGCGGGGCGACAGGTGCAAGAGACCCAGTACTTC
CSAGRQVQETQYF
>TRBV4-2|TRBD2|many|TRBJ2-1
TGTGCCAGCAGCCGAGAAGGAGCCGGGGGGGCGAGCAGCAATGAGCAGTTCTTC
CASSREGAGGASSNEQFF
>TRBV18|NA|many|TRBJ1-1
TGTGCCAGCAGTCCTCCAGTGAACACTGAAGCTTTCTTT
CASSPPVNTEAFF
>TRBV6-2/TRBV6-3|NA|many|TRBJ1-5
TGTGCCAGCAGTTACAACAGGTGGGTCCAGCCCCAGCATTTT
CASSYNRWVQPQHF
>TRBV7-9|NA|NA|TRBJ2-1
TGTGCCAGCAGCTTTGGAGGGGGCGCGCAGGTGACGAATGAGCAGTTCTTC
CASSFGGGAQVTNEQFF
>TRBV20-1|NA|NA|TRBJ2-5
TGCAGTGCTAGAAGGCTGACCCAAGAGACCCAGTACTTC
CSARRLTQETQYF
>TRBV5-5|NA|few|TRBJ2-3
TGTGCCAGCAGCCCTACGTACAGGGAGTTCACAGATACGCAGTATTTT
CASSPTYREFTDTQYF
>TRBV24-1|TRBD1|many|TRBJ2-5
TGTGCCACCGGGACAGACCTGGGGACCCAGTACTTC
CATGTDLGTQYF
>TRBV19|NA|many|TRBJ1-5
TGTGCCAGTAGTATCGGCAATCAGCCCCAGCATTTT
CASSIGNQPQHF
>TRBV6-2/TRBV6-3|NA|NA|TRBJ1-1
TGTGCCAGCAGGTCCAGGTCTGAAGCTTTCTTT
CASRSRSEAFF
>TRBV5-1|NA|NA|TRBJ2-2
TGCGCCAGCAGCCTTCGTCAGACTAACACCGGGGAGCTGTTTTTT
CASSLRQTNTGELFF
>TRBV10-3|TRBD1|NA|TRBJ1-2
TGTGCCATCACGACAGGGGGAAACTATGGCTACACCTTC
CAITTGGNYGYTF
>TRBV6-2/TRBV6-3|TRBD2|few|TRBJ2-5
TGTGCCAGCAGCCAGATCCCTCTAGCGGGGGAGAAAGAGACCCAGTACTTC
CASSQIPLAGEKETQYF
>TRBV20-1|TRBD2|few|TRBJ2-3
TGCAGTGCTGCCGCTAGCGGGAATACAGATACGCAGTATTTT
CSAAASGNTDTQYF
>TRBV5-1|NA|many|TRBJ2-3
TGCGCCAGCAGCTTGACGGGGGGCCGGGTGAATACGCAGTATTTT
CASSLTGGRVNTQYF